The 6 T cell receptor beta chains listed next were all sequenced from one sample in a study of cytomegalovirus exposure and HLA in healthy donors. The PCR employed 60 Vbeta primers together with 13 Jbeta primers. Assay: immunoSEQ multiplex PCR; the TCRdb copy retains only in-frame clones and omits some. The sample lists 150,000 to 200,000 clones, about 85% seen once, with more than 2% in the top ten. The sample taken for sequencing was PBMCs. The receptors were gathered from a man aged 18 to 29 in good health and CMV-seropositive.

The chain combines TRBV29-1 with TRBJ2-3, with 10 nucleotides matching TRBD2. The junction had 9 bases not matched to a gene; V was cut back by 6 bases and J by 6 bases. This CDR3 comprises 14 residues. Germline CDR1 is SQVTM and CDR2 is ANQGSEA. This CDR3 reads CSVTSGGAGDTQYF. In DNA, the CDR3 is TGCAGCGTGACAAGCGGGGGGGCGGGTGATACGCAGTATTTT.

This sequence joins TRBV6-5 and TRBJ2-7; D perhaps matches TRBD1 (5 bases). Between the trimmed V and J ends, which lost 0 bases and 3 bases, there was a span of 15 bases. Germline V gene lookup returns CDR1 MNHEY and CDR2 SVGAGI. The CDR3 is 16 amino acids. In nucleotides, the CDR3 is TGTGCCAGCAGTTACTCGATAGTCCCCCAGGGCTACGAGCAGTACTTC. Amino acid sequence: CASSYSIVPQGYEQYF.

This clone is a singleton in its sample. This chain uses TRBV29-1 with TRBJ1-5; possibly TRBD1 for D (5 bases). Germline V gene lookup returns CDR1 SQVTM and CDR2 ANQGSEA. The CDR3 is made up of 13 amino acids. Trimming removed 4 bases from V and 2 bases from J, with 9 bases in between. Here the CDR3 DNA reads TGCAGCGTTGGGGGGGAAGGCAATCAGCCCCAGCATTTT. Amino acid sequence: CSVGGEGNQPQHF.

This clone was seen once. This chain connects TRBV29-1 to TRBJ2-6; D is uncertain. This CDR3 contains 14 residues. The V gene lost 7 bases and the J gene lost 0 bases, with 10 bases spanning the gap. Germline V gene lookup returns CDR1 SQVTM and CDR2 ANQGSEA. The CDR3 DNA follows: TGCAGCGCCGCGGTAACCTCTGGGGCCAACGTCCTGACTTTC. Its protein product is CSAAVTSGANVLTF.

The chain joins TRBV18 to TRBJ2-5; TRBD1 agrees at 8 bases. V lost 6 bases and J lost 5; bases outside the gene matches: 5. The CDR3 is 13 residues long. Germline V gives CDR1 KGHSH, CDR2 LQKENI. The CDR3 DNA reads TGTGCCAGCTCCTCAGGACAGGGTGAGACCCAGTACTTC. As protein: CASSSGQGETQYF.

This rearrangement joins TRBV2 to TRBJ2-1, with a possible D match to TRBD1 (5 bases). Germline V CDR1 and CDR2: SNHLY, FYNNEI. The CDR3 runs to 15 residues. V lost 4 bases and J lost 4, with 14 bases in between. The chain's CDR3 is CASSVRGDRYNEQFF. CDR3 DNA: TGTGCCAGCAGTGTTAGGGGTGATCGGTACAATGAGCAGTTCTTC.